This passage covers 21 T cell receptor beta chains from one sample sequenced in a study of identical twins. TCRdb recomputed calls from the 5' RACE reads with MiXCR, one row per CDR3 protein. The profile shows a few hundred thousand distinct CDR3 sequences, 6.5% to 9.5% of them singletons. A further study also used this sample, focusing on yellow fever vaccine responses in identical twins.

Sequencing used memory (CD45RO+) T cells sorted from blood. These receptors were collected from a young woman in good health.

This clonotype was seen repeatedly, ten times or more. V is TRBV29-1 and J is TRBJ2-2; 10 bases agree with TRBD2. V lost 3 bases to trimming and J lost 0 bases; unmatched junction nucleotides: 10. This CDR3 is built from 18 residues. Germline-derived CDR1 and CDR2 are SQVTM and ANQGSEA. CDR3 amino acids: CSVESLQAGGPNTGELFF. In DNA form, the CDR3 reads TGCAGCGTTGAGTCCCTTCAAGCGGGAGGGCCGAACACCGGGGAGCTGTTTTTT.

This clonotype was recorded at least ten times. The chain couples TRBV6-1 to TRBJ2-1, with D possibly matching TRBD2 (5 bases). The germline V and J ends were trimmed by 6 bases and 3 bases, with 12 bases remaining between them. Germline CDR1 reads MNHNS; CDR2 reads SASEGT. CDR3 length equals 14 residues. The CDR3 DNA reads as TGTGCCAGCAGGACCGATCGGGACTACAATGAGCAGTTCTTC. It codes for CASRTDRDYNEQFF.

This chain links TRBV10-3 with TRBJ1-1, with D possibly being TRBD1 (5 bases). Germline loops: CDR1 ENHRY, CDR2 SYGVKD. The V gene lost 9 bases and the J gene lost 3 bases, with 14 bases spanning the gap. This CDR3 has 13 residues. The CDR3 loop is CAITRAGDTEAFF. In DNA form, the CDR3 reads TGTGCCATTACCAGGGCCGGGGACACTGAAGCTTTCTTT.

This clonotype was seen a few times. The CDR3 protein is CASSPYPRAGVAEAFF. In nucleotides, the CDR3 is TGCGCCAGCAGCCCCTATCCCCGGGCCGGCGTCGCTGAAGCTTTCTTT. The genes are TRBV5-1 and TRBJ1-1, with D uncertain. The V end lost 4 bases, the J end lost 6 bases, and 22 bases lay between the germline ends. The CDR3 totals 16 residues. Germline values: CDR1 SGHRS, CDR2 YFSETQ.

There are a few counts of this clonotype. The junction and the germline gene differ at one end; a read error may be behind it. The CDR3 protein is CASSLAARGNIGQLF. The CDR3 region has the DNA TGTGCCAGCAGCTTAGCTGCGCGGGGGAATATCGGGCAGCTCTTC. This chain joins TRBV7-6 and TRBJ2-1, with 7 positions matching TRBD2. Per the germline V gene, CDR1 is SGHVS and CDR2 is FNYEAQ. This CDR3 region has 15 residues.

V is TRBV24-1 and J is TRBJ1-4; the match to TRBD1 covers 7 bases. Germline-derived CDR1 and CDR2 are KGHDR and SFDVKD. This CDR3 is 13 amino acids long. With 3 bases clipped from V and 7 bases from J, the junction kept 1 base outside the gene matches. CDR3 amino acids: CATSDGTAEKLFF. For the CDR3, the DNA is TGTGCCACCAGTGATGGGACAGCTGAAAAACTGTTTTTT.

In this sample, this clonotype turned up many times. The chain combines TRBV24-1 with TRBJ2-3, with 7 bases that match TRBD2. V was clipped by 4 bases and J by 5 bases; unmatched bases: 8. This CDR3 spans 15 amino acids. Germline V gene lookup returns CDR1 KGHDR and CDR2 SFDVKD. The CDR3 is CATSDARPGGDTQYF. CDR3 coding DNA: TGTGCCACCAGTGACGCACGACCGGGGGGAGATACGCAGTATTTT.

This clonotype was recorded at least ten times. The V gene is TRBV6-1, the J gene TRBJ2-2, with D perhaps TRBD1 (6 bases). The CDR3 sequence is 13 residues long. CDR1 is MNHNS and CDR2 is SASEGT in the germline V gene. Trimming took off 4 bases at V and 3 bases at J, with 6 bases between the two ends. The CDR3 spells CASSGTDTGELFF. The CDR3 DNA follows: TGTGCCAGCAGTGGGACAGACACCGGGGAGCTGTTTTTT.

The V and J genes are TRBV11-2 and TRBJ2-7; D unclear. Germline CDR1 and CDR2: SGHAT and FQNNGV. The CDR3 spans 15 residues. Between the trimmed V and J ends, which lost 0 bases and 0 bases, there was a span of 9 bases. The DNA of the CDR3 is TGTGCCAGCAGCTTAGATGGAAATCCCTCCTACGAGCAGTACTTC. The encoded protein is CASSLDGNPSYEQYF.

This clonotype appeared many times. The chain uses TRBV29-1 and TRBJ2-3; 9 bases align to TRBD1. From germline, CDR1 is SQVTM and CDR2 ANQGSEA. With V trimmed by 7 bases and J by 2 bases, 7 bases remained unmatched. This CDR3 spans 14 amino acids. The CDR3 protein is CSATTGGFTDTQYF. CDR3 DNA: TGCAGCGCCACGACAGGGGGATTCACAGATACGCAGTATTTT.

This clonotype was seen many times. The chain combines TRBV12-3 or TRBV12-4 with TRBJ2-7; 8 bases line up with TRBD2. V lost 5 bases to trimming and J lost 5 bases; unmatched junction nucleotides: 11. The CDR3 totals 15 residues. CDR3 protein: CASSPRAGVVDEQYF. Here the CDR3 DNA reads TGTGCCAGCAGTCCCAGAGCGGGAGTCGTGGACGAGCAGTACTTC.

The rearrangement links TRBV3-1 to TRBJ2-7; the match to TRBD2 covers 7 bases. V shed 0 bases and J 1 base; nucleotides not matched to a gene: 6. The CDR3 consists of 16 residues. Per germline, CDR1 LGHDT and CDR2 YNNKEL (reference sequence). The CDR3 protein is CASSQDWAGVSYEQYF. In DNA form, the CDR3 reads TGTGCCAGCAGCCAAGATTGGGCGGGAGTATCCTACGAGCAGTACTTC.

This clonotype came up many times. This rearrangement joins TRBV6-1 to TRBJ1-1; no reliable D call. From germline, CDR1 is MNHNS and CDR2 SASEGT. The V end was cut by 7 bases, the J end by 4 bases, with 13 bases between. The CDR3 extends over 13 amino acids. The CDR3 protein is CASTISGSTEAFF. CDR3 DNA: TGTGCCAGCACCATATCGGGATCCACTGAAGCTTTCTTT.

The chain joins TRBV4-2 to TRBJ2-1; unclear D gene. The CDR3 loop spans 13 amino acids. The germline gives CDR1 LGHNA, CDR2 YNFKEQ. The V end was cut by 1 base, the J end by 5 bases, with 6 bases between. CDR3 loop: CASSQGADNEQFF. CDR3 in DNA: TGTGCCAGCAGCCAAGGGGCGGACAATGAGCAGTTCTTC.

This clonotype was seen a few times. The chain carries TRBV27 and TRBJ2-2; 8 bases map to TRBD1. This CDR3 is 18 amino acids long. From germline, CDR1 is MNHEY and CDR2 SMNVEV (reference sequence). V was pared by 2 bases and J by 7 bases, with 15 bases of the junction left unmatched. The chain's CDR3 is CASSLNPPRPGGHGELFF. The CDR3 DNA follows: TGTGCCAGCAGTTTAAACCCACCTCGACCAGGGGGCCACGGGGAGCTGTTTTTT.

This clonotype was seen a handful of times. This rearrangement joins TRBV11-2 to TRBJ2-1; 9 bases line up with TRBD2. The CDR3 covers 16 residues. CDR1 and CDR2 (germline): SGHAT, FQNNGV. Losses at the gene ends were 1 base for V and 1 base for J; bases not matched to a gene: 2. In DNA form, the CDR3 reads TGTGCCAGCAGCTTAGGACTAGCGGTATCCTACAATGAGCAGTTCTTC. Translated, it gives CASSLGLAVSYNEQFF.

This clonotype was counted only a few times. The chain uses TRBV18 and TRBJ2-4; D may be TRBD1 (6 bases). CDR3 size: 16 residues. Germline V CDR1 and CDR2: KGHSH, LQKENI. The V gene lost 3 bases and the J gene lost 2 bases, with 14 bases spanning the gap. For the CDR3, the DNA is TGTGCCAGCTCACCGACAGGAGGCTCTACCAAAAACATTCAGTACTTC. It translates to CASSPTGGSTKNIQYF.

This rearrangement joins TRBV29-1 to TRBJ1-3; TRBD1 matches 7 bases. The CDR3 runs 14 residues. Losses at the gene ends were 7 bases for V and 4 bases for J; bases not matched to a gene: 10. Germline values: CDR1 SQVTM, CDR2 ANQGSEA. The CDR3 DNA is TGCAGCGGTGGGACCGGGACAGAAGGAAACACCATATATTTT. It codes for CSGGTGTEGNTIYF.

This clonotype was seen repeatedly, ten times or more. The DNA for the CDR3 is TGTGCCAGCAGACCAACAGGGGCCCTGAACACTGAAGCTTTCTTT. Its protein is CASRPTGALNTEAFF. The chain is built from TRBV6-1 and TRBJ1-1, with TRBD1 matching 7 bases. The CDR3 runs 15 residues. Germline assignment: CDR1 MNHNS and CDR2 SASEGT. J was trimmed by 0 bases and V by 6 bases; bases with no gene match: 7.

There are many counts of this clonotype. The V and J genes are TRBV5-5 and TRBJ2-3; a weak D match, TRBD2 (6 bases). Germline CDR1 and CDR2: SGHKS and YYEKEE (reference sequence). V shed 4 bases and J shed 2 bases, with 11 bases lying between them. The CDR3 totals 14 residues. The CDR3 spells CASSLWDFTDTQYF. The CDR3 DNA sequence: TGTGCCAGCAGCCTATGGGACTTCACAGATACGCAGTATTTT.

This clonotype appeared many times. This chain uses TRBV3-1 with TRBJ1-2, with TRBD1 as a possible D gene (5 bases). V was cut by 2 bases and J by 4 bases, with 20 bases left in between. The CDR3 extends over 17 amino acids. Per germline, CDR1 LGHDT and CDR2 YNNKEL (reference sequence). The CDR3 sequence: CASSQQAGRRGSYGYTF. CDR3 bases: TGTGCCAGCAGCCAACAGGCAGGGAGAAGAGGGTCCTATGGCTACACCTTC.